This T cell receptor (beta chain) was recorded in a study of cytomegalovirus exposure and HLA in healthy donors. Study-wide results and caveats: Presence/absence analyses assumed roughly uniform sequencing depth across donors. Later on, a genetic analysis was performed. It linked a missense variant in DCLRE1C with V- and J-gene trimming of TCR beta. Across donors, most TCRs were seen rarely, yet some public ones were widespread.

Germline CDR1 and CDR2: SGHDT and YYEEEE. V was trimmed by 0 bases and J by 0 bases, leaving 12 bases between them. The CDR3 contains 16 residues. In its sample, this clone was seen once. Its antigen remains unidentified. Nominally healthy donors provided the samples, though records likely missed some immune exposures. This PCR relied on a set of 60 Vbeta primers and 13 Jbeta primers. Using immunoSEQ multiplex PCR, the repertoire was profiled, and TCRdb retains in-frame clones only, with some absent. The sample consists of some 150,000 clones, approximately 79% of them appearing once. This chain uses TRBV5-6 with TRBJ1-1; no reliable D call. The sequencing input was PBMCs. The TCR sequence derives from a middle-aged man in good health and CMV-seronegative. CDR3 protein: CASSLGGSVMNTEAFF. CDR3 DNA sequence: TGTGCCAGCAGCTTGGGAGGGAGCGTCATGAACACTGAAGCTTTCTTT. The full variable domain, with the rest looked up from reference TRBV5-6 and TRBJ1-1, is DAGVTQSPTHLIKTRGQQVTLRCSPKSGHDTVSWYQQALGQGPQFIFQYYEEEERQRGNFPDRFSGHQFPNYSSELNVNALLLGDSALYLCASSLGGSVMNTEAFFGQGTRLTVV.